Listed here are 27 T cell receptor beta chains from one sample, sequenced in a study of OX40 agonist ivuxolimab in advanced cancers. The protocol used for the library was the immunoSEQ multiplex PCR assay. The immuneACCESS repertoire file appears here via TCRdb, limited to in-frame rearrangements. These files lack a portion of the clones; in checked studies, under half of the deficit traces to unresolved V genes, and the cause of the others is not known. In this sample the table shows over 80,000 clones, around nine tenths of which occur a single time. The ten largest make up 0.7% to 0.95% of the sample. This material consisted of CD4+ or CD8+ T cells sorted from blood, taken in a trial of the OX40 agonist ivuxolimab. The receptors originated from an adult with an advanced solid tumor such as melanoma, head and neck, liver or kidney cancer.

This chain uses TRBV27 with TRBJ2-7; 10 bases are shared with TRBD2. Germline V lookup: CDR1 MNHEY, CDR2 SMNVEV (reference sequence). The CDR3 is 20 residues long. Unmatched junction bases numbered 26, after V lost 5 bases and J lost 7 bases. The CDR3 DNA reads TGTGCCAGCAGTAATCCCAAGGCTAGCGGGAGTTTTCAAAGGGGTCTGGAGCAGTACTTC. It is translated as CASSNPKASGSFQRGLEQYF.

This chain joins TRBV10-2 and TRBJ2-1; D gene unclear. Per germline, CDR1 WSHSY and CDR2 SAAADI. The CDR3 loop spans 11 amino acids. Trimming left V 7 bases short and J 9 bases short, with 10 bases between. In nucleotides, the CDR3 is TGCGCCAGCATAATCGGAGCTGAGCAGTTCTTC. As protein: CASIIGAEQFF.

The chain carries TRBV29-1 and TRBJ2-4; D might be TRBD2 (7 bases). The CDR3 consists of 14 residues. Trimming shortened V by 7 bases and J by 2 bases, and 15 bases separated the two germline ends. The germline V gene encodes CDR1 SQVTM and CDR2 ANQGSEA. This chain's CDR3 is CSGRGGGTKNIQYF. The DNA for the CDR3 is TGCAGCGGGAGGGGGGGCGGGACCAAAAACATTCAGTACTTC.

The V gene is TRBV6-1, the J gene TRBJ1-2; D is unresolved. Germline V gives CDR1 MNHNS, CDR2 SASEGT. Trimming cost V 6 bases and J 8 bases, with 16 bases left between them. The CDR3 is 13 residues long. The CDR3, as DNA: TGTGCCAGCAGCTTCCCGGGAGGGCGCGGCTACACCTTC. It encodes CASSFPGGRGYTF.

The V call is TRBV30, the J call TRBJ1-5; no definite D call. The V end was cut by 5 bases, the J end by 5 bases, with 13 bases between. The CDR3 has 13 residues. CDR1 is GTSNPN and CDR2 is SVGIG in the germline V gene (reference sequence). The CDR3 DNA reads TGTGCCTGGGGCGTCGGGAGCGATCAGCCCCAGCATTTT. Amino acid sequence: CAWGVGSDQPQHF.

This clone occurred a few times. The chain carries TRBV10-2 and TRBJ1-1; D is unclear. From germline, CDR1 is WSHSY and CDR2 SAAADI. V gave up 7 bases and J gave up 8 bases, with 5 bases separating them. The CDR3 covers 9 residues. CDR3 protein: CASTPEAFF. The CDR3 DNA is TGCGCCAGCACCCCCGAAGCTTTCTTT.

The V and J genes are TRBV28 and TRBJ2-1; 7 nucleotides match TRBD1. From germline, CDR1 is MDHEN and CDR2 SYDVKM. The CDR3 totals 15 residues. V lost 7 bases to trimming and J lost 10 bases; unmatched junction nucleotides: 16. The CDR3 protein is CASNPRGEGAREQFF. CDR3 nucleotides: TGTGCCAGCAACCCCAGGGGCGAGGGGGCGAGGGAGCAGTTCTTC.

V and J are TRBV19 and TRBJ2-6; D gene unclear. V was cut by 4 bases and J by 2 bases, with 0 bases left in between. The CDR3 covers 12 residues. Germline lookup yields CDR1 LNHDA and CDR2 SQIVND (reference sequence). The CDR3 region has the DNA TGTGCCAGTAGTACTGGGGCCAACGTCCTGACTTTC. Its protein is CASSTGANVLTF. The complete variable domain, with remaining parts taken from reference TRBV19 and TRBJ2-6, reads DGGITQSPKYLFRKEGQNVTLSCEQNLNHDAMYWYRQDPGQGLRLIYYSQIVNDFQKGDIAEGYSVSREKKESFPLTVTSAQKNPTAFYLCASSTGANVLTFGAGSRLTVL.

The CDR3 reads CASILQGQNGYTF. CDR3 nucleotides: TGTGCCAGCATCCTACAGGGTCAGAATGGCTACACCTTC. The gene calls are TRBV6-6 and TRBJ1-2; TRBD1 might be the D (6 bases). The V gene's germline CDR1 is MNHNY and CDR2 SVGAGI (reference sequence). Trimming stripped 7 bases from V and 6 bases from J, with 15 bases between. This CDR3 spans 13 amino acids.

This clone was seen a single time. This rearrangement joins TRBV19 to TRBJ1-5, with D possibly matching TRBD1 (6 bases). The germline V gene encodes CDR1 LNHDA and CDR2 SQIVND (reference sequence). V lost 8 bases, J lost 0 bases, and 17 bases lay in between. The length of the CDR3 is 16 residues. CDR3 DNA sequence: TGTGCCAGTTCCAGGGGCAATCTCAATAGCAATCAGCCCCAGCATTTT. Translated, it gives CASSRGNLNSNQPQHF. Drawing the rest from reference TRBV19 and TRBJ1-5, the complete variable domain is DGGITQSPKYLFRKEGQNVTLSCEQNLNHDAMYWYRQDPGQGLRLIYYSQIVNDFQKGDIAEGYSVSREKKESFPLTVTSAQKNPTAFYLCASSRGNLNSNQPQHFGDGTRLSIL.

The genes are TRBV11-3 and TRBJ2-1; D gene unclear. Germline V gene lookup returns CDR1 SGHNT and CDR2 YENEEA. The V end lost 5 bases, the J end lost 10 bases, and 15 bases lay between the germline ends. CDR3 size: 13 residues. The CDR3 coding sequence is TGTGCCAGCAGCCTCCAGCCCTATTCAGAGCAGTTCTTC. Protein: CASSLQPYSEQFF.

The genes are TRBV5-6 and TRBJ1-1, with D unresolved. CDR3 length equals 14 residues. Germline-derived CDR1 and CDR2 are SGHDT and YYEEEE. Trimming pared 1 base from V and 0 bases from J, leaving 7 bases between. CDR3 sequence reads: CASSLFLVNTEAFF. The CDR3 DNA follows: TGTGCCAGCAGCTTGTTCTTGGTGAACACTGAAGCTTTCTTT.

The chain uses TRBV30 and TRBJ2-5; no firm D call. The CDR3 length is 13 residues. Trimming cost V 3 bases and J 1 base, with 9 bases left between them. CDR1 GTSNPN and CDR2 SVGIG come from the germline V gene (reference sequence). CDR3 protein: CAWSGTTQETQYF. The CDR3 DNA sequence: TGTGCCTGGAGCGGCACCACCCAAGAGACCCAGTACTTC.

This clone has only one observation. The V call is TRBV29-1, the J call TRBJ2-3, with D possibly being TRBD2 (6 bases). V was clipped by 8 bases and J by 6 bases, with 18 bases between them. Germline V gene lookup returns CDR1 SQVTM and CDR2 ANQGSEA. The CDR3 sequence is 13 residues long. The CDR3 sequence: CSIRGQGLDTQYF. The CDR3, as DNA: TGCAGCATACGAGGGCAGGGACTTGATACGCAGTATTTT.

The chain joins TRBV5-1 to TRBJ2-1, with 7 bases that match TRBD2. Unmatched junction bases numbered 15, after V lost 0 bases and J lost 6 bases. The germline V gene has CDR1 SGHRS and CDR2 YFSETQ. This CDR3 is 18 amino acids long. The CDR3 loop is CASSLAGWGGSSPNEQFF. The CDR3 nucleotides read TGCGCCAGCAGCTTGGCAGGTTGGGGCGGGAGTTCACCCAATGAGCAGTTCTTC.

DNA for the CDR3: TGTGCCAGCAGTGAGGGGCTCTCTACCAATGAGCAGTTCTTC. As protein: CASSEGLSTNEQFF. V and J are TRBV2 and TRBJ2-1, with D perhaps TRBD1 (5 bases). The length of the CDR3 is 14 residues. CDR1 and CDR2 from the germline V gene are SNHLY and FYNNEI. The ends were cut back, 3 bases at V and 6 bases at J, with 12 bases in the middle.

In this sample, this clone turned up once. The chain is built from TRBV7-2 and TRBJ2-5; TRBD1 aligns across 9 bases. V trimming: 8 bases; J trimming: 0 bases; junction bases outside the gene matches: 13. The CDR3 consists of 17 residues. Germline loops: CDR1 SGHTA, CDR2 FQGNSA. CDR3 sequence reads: CASCMGQGSSNQETQYF. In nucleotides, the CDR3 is TGTGCCAGCTGTATGGGACAGGGTTCATCGAACCAAGAGACCCAGTACTTC.

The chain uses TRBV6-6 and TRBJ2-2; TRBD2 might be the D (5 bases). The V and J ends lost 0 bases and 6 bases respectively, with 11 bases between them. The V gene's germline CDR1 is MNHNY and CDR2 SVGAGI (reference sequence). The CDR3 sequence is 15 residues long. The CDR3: CASSYSPSLAGELFF. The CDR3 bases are TGTGCCAGCAGTTACTCCCCTAGCTTGGCCGGGGAGCTGTTTTTT.

DNA of the CDR3: TGTGCCAGCAGCTTGAAAAAGTACCAAGAGACCCAGTACTTC. Amino acids: CASSLKKYQETQYF. The chain has TRBV5-4 and TRBJ2-5; no clear D gene. The CDR3 loop spans 14 amino acids. V lost 1 base to trimming and J lost 0 bases, with 7 bases between them. Germline lookup yields CDR1 SGHNT and CDR2 YYREEE (reference sequence). Using reference TRBV5-4 and TRBJ2-5 for the parts outside the CDR3, the full variable domain is ETGVTQSPTHLIKTRGQQVTLRCSSQSGHNTVSWYQQALGQGPQFIFQYYREEENGRGNFPPRFSGLQFPNYSSELNVNALELDDSALYLCASSLKKYQETQYFGPGTRLLVL.

For the CDR3, the DNA is TGTGCCTGGAGTGTGTTGGGACAGGTGGAGGGAAATTATGGCTACACCTTC. This gives the protein CAWSVLGQVEGNYGYTF. This chain uses TRBV30 with TRBJ1-2; 8 nucleotides match TRBD1. The CDR3 is 17 amino acids. The V segment lost 0 bases and the J segment 5 bases; nucleotides outside the gene matches: 14. The germline CDR1 and CDR2 sequences are GTSNPN and SVGIG (reference sequence).

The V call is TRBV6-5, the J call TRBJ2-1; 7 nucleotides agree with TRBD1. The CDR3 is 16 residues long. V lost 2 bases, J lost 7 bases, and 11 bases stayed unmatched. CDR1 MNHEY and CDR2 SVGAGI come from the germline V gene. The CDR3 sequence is CASSYMGTGVGNEQFF. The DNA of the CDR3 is TGTGCCAGCAGTTACATGGGTACAGGGGTTGGGAATGAGCAGTTCTTC.

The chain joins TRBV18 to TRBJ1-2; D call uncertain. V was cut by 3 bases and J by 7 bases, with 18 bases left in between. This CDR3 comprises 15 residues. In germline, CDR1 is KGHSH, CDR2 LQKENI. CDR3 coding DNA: TGTGCCAGCTCACCCGCCAAGGGATCCCTATCTGGCTACACCTTC. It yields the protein CASSPAKGSLSGYTF. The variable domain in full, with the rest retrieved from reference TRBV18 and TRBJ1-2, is NAGVMQNPRHLVRRRGQEARLRCSPMKGHSHVYWYRQLPEEGLKFMVYLQKENIIDESGMPKERFSAEFPKEGPSILRIQQVVRGDSAAYFCASSPAKGSLSGYTFGSGTRLTVV.

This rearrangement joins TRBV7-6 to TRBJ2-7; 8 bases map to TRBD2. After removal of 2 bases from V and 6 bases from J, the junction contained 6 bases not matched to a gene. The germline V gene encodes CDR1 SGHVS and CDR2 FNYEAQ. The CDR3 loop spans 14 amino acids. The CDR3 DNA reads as TGTGCCAGCAGCTTAATCGGGAGGGCCGGCGAGCAGTACGTC. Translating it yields CASSLIGRAGEQYV.

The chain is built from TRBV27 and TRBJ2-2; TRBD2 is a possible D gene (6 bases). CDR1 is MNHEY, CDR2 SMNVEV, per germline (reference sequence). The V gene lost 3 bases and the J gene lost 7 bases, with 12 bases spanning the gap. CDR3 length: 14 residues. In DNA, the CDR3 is TGTGCCAGCAGTTTGGGGGGTCGGAGCGGGGAGCTGTTTTTT. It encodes CASSLGGRSGELFF.

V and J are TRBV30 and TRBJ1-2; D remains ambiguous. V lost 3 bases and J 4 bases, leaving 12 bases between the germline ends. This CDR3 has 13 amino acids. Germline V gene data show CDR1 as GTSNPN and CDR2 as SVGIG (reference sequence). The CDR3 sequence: CAWSVDGSYGYTF. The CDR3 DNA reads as TGTGCCTGGAGCGTCGACGGGAGCTATGGCTACACCTTC.

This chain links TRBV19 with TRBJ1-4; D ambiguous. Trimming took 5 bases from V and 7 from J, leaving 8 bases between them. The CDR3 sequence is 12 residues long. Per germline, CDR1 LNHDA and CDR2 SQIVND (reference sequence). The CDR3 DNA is TGTGCCAGTAGTCGGGTAGTTGAAAAACTGTTTTTT. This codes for CASSRVVEKLFF. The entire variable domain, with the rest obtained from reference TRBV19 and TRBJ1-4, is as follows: DGGITQSPKYLFRKEGQNVTLSCEQNLNHDAMYWYRQDPGQGLRLIYYSQIVNDFQKGDIAEGYSVSREKKESFPLTVTSAQKNPTAFYLCASSRVVEKLFFGSGTQLSVL.

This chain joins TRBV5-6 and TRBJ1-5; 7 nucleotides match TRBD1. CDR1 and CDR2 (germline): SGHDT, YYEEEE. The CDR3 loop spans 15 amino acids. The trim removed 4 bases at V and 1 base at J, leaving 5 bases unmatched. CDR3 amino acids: CASSQGGASNQPQHF. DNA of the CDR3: TGTGCCAGCAGCCAGGGGGGGGCGAGCAATCAGCCCCAGCATTTT.